The sequence of this T cell receptor beta chain was determined in a study of human T cells and chemical hapten exposure. Whole-study context: The study traced per-sample TCR yield variation mainly to small differences in pooled library volumes.

The V and J ends lost 11 bases and 2 bases respectively, with 16 bases between them. Germline values: CDR1 KGHSH, CDR2 LQKENI. The CDR3 is made up of 14 amino acids. The time point denotes: healthy volunteer bleed at 2 weeks. Someone pulled total RNA out of unfractionated whole blood. The study used a library that attached unique molecular identifiers to individual cDNA molecules. TCRdb passed the RACE reads through MiXCR, listing each CDR3 protein once. The sample yields tens of thousands of distinct CDR3 sequences, around 9% seen once. The chain carries TRBV18 and TRBJ1-5, with D perhaps matching TRBD1 (5 bases). The sample taken for sequencing was whole blood. This sequence was found in a female donor in good health. Some clones in this sample may be carry-over from other donors' samples. This CDR3 is CAHKARAGNQPQHF. The DNA of the CDR3 is TGTGCCCACAAAGCCAGGGCCGGCAATCAGCCCCAGCATTTT. Combining the CDR3 with reference TRBV18 and TRBJ1-5 gives the whole variable domain NAGVMQNPRHLVRRRGQEARLRCSPMKGHSHVYWYRQLPEEGLKFMVYLQKENIIDESGMPKERFSAEFPKEGPSILRIQQVVRGDSAAYFCAHKARAGNQPQHFGDGTRLSIL.